This TCR beta chain is drawn from a study of long-term antiretroviral therapy in people with HIV. At the survey level, the v3.0 immunoSEQ assay was run. Clones were read by immunoSEQ multiplex PCR, and TCRdb kept only the in-frame ones, dropping some. The sample has around 25,000 clones, 86% seen once; the top ten hold around 3.9%. Every participant gave one or more pre-ART and two or more post-ART PBMC samples. Per the germline V gene, CDR1 is KGHSH and CDR2 is LQKENI. This CDR3 has 13 residues. Between the trimmed V and J ends, which lost 4 bases and 0 bases, there was a span of 6 bases. This receptor was obtained from a woman in her twenties or thirties with HIV. This chain joins TRBV18 and TRBJ1-1; D remains unclear. Source: unsorted PBMCs, taken 1.9 years after starting antiretroviral therapy. The CDR3 bases are TGTGCCAGCTCACTAAGACTGAACACTGAAGCTTTCTTT. Protein product: CASSLRLNTEAFF.